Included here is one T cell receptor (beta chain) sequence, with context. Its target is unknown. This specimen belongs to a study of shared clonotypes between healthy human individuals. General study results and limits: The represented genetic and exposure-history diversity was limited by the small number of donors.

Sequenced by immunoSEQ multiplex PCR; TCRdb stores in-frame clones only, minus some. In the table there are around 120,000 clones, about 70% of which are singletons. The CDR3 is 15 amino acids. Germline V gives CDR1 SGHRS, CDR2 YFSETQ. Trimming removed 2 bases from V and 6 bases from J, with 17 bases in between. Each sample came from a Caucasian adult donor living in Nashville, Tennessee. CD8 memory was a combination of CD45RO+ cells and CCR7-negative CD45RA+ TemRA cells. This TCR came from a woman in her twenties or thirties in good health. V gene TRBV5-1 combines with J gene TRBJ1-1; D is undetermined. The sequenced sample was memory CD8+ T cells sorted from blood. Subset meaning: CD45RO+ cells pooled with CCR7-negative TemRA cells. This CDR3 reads CASSLFGIYVPEAFF. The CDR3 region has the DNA TGCGCCAGCAGCTTATTCGGGATATATGTCCCTGAAGCTTTCTTT.